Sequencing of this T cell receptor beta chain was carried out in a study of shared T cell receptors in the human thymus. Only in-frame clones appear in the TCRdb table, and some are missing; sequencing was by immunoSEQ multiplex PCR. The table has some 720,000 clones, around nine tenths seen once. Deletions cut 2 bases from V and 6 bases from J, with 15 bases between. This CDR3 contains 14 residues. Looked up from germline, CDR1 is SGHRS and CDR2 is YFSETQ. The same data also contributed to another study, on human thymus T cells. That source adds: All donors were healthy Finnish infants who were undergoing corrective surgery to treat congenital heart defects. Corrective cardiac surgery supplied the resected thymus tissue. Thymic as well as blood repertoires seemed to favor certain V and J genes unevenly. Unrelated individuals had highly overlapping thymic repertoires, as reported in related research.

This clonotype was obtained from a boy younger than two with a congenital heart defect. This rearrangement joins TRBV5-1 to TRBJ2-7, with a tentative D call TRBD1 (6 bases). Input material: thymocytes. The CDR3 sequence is CASSFPTQGGEQYF. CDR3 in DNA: TGCGCCAGCAGCTTCCCGACCCAAGGGGGCGAGCAGTACTTC.